This TCR beta chain was captured by sequencing in a study of CXCR3-negative and CXCR3-positive naive CD8 T cells. General study findings and limits: When CXCR3-positive naive cells were set against CXCR3-negative naive cells, the former had more hydrophobic TRB CDR3s. Fresh PBMCs served for most assays, and CXCR3 expression fell partially after cryopreservation.

The CDR3 has 14 amino acids. Germline CDR1 and CDR2: SQVTM and ANQGSEA. A word on this clonotype: Its antigen remains unidentified.

Cells classed as naive CD8+ T cells were CD45RO-CCR7+CD27+CD95-. With UMI labels, 5' RACE was used to prepare the TRB cDNA libraries. TCRdb re-called the 5' RACE reads; every CDR3 protein appears as one record, without DNA. This sample lists about 110,000 distinct CDR3 sequences; its ten largest clones have around 0.4%. The sequence was collected from a human donor in good health. Some clones in this sample may be carry-over from other donors' samples. The chain uses TRBV29-1 and TRBJ2-1; absent DNA, TCRdb's TRBD1 call cannot be checked. Sequenced material: naive CXCR3+ CD8+ T cells from blood. Subset meaning: CD45RO-CCR7+CD27+CD95- naive CD8+ T cells expressing CXCR3 (TNR3+). The CDR3 sequence is CSAAGTETYNEQFF.